Following are 31 T cell receptor beta chains from one sample sequenced in a study of shared clonotypes between healthy human individuals. Generated by immunoSEQ multiplex PCR, the TCRdb table keeps only in-frame clones and is missing some. Of 800,000 to 1,200,000 clones listed, about 84% are singletons. Source material: memory CD4+ T cells from PBMCs. Subset: CD45RA-negative fraction. These receptors came from a man younger than 30 in good health. Some clones in this sample may be carry-over from other donors' samples.

The V and J genes are TRBV6-5 and TRBJ1-6, with 8 bases matching TRBD1. The J segment lost 7 bases and the V segment lost 5 bases, leaving 4 bases of the junction unmatched. This CDR3 region has 14 residues. Germline V gives CDR1 MNHEY, CDR2 SVGAGI. The CDR3 DNA sequence: TGTGCCAGCAGTCGACAGGGGAAAAATTCACCCCTCCACTTT. Translation: CASSRQGKNSPLHF.

This clone is a singleton in its sample. V and J are TRBV5-1 and TRBJ2-5; 8 nucleotides match TRBD1. The CDR3 loop spans 15 amino acids. CDR1 and CDR2 from the germline V gene are SGHRS and YFSETQ. V lost 6 bases, J lost 5 bases, and 12 bases stayed unmatched. The CDR3: CASMGVTGALETQYF. The CDR3, as DNA: TGCGCCAGCATGGGGGTGACAGGGGCCTTGGAGACCCAGTACTTC.

The V gene is TRBV10-1, the J gene TRBJ2-5, with TRBD1 matching 7 bases. V was pared by 10 bases and J by 5 bases, with 10 bases of the junction left unmatched. The CDR3 runs to 13 residues. Per the germline V gene, CDR1 is WNHNN and CDR2 is SYGVQD (reference sequence). CDR3 loop: CATNRQGSETQYF. As DNA, the CDR3 is TGCGCCACCAATCGACAGGGCTCGGAGACCCAGTACTTC.

In this sample, this clone turned up once. The chain is built from TRBV28 and TRBJ2-7; 10 bases are shared with TRBD1. Germline V lookup: CDR1 MDHEN, CDR2 SYDVKM. Trimming at V came to 3 bases and at J to 4 bases, leaving 6 bases not matched to a gene. The CDR3 has 15 residues. CDR3 protein: CASSLFGTGAYEQYF. The DNA of the CDR3 is TGTGCCAGCAGTTTGTTCGGGACAGGGGCTTACGAGCAGTACTTC.

This chain joins TRBV5-4 and TRBJ1-5; unclear D gene. The CDR3 extends over 14 amino acids. The V end was cut by 4 bases, the J end by 0 bases, with 8 bases between. Germline-derived CDR1 and CDR2 are SGHNT and YYREEE (reference sequence). The CDR3 DNA is TGTGCCAGCAGCCCCTCTCTTAGCAATCAGCCCCAGCATTTT. Translating it yields CASSPSLSNQPQHF. The complete variable domain, with remaining parts taken from reference TRBV5-4 and TRBJ1-5, reads ETGVTQSPTHLIKTRGQQVTLRCSSQSGHNTVSWYQQALGQGPQFIFQYYREEENGRGNFPPRFSGLQFPNYSSELNVNALELDDSALYLCASSPSLSNQPQHFGDGTRLSIL.

This rearrangement joins TRBV28 to TRBJ2-7; TRBD2 aligns across 10 bases. V shed 2 bases and J 4 bases; nucleotides not matched to a gene: 8. This CDR3 comprises 16 residues. Germline lookup yields CDR1 MDHEN and CDR2 SYDVKM. The CDR3: CASSLGLAGVSYEQYF. CDR3 DNA sequence: TGTGCCAGCAGTTTAGGTCTAGCGGGAGTCTCGTACGAGCAGTACTTC.

CDR3 nucleotides: TGTGCCAGCAGCTTTGGTAGTCCGGCTAGCGAGGAGACCCAGTACTTC. Translated: CASSFGSPASEETQYF. The V call is TRBV11-2, the J call TRBJ2-5; possible D gene TRBD2, 6 bases. Trimming removed 3 bases at V and 5 bases at J, with 19 bases between. From germline, CDR1 is SGHAT and CDR2 FQNNGV. This CDR3 contains 16 residues.

The rearrangement links TRBV4-1 to TRBJ2-7; perhaps D is TRBD1 or TRBD2 (5 bases each). The CDR3 is made up of 14 amino acids. V lost 1 base and J lost 2, with 9 bases in between. Germline values: CDR1 MGHRA, CDR2 YSYEKL. CDR3 residues: CASSQVGTPYEQYF. For the CDR3, the DNA is TGCGCCAGCAGCCAAGTCGGGACCCCCTACGAGCAGTACTTC.

The chain employs TRBV19 and TRBJ2-7, with 10 bases identical to TRBD2. With 6 bases clipped from V and 3 bases from J, the junction kept 5 bases outside the gene matches. The CDR3 is 14 amino acids. CDR1 and CDR2 (germline): LNHDA, SQIVND (reference sequence). The CDR3 DNA reads as TGTGCCAGTAGGCCTAGCGGGAGAGACTACGAGCAGTACTTC. Protein: CASRPSGRDYEQYF.

This chain connects TRBV28 to TRBJ1-6, with 8 positions matching TRBD1. The V gene end was trimmed by 4 bases and the J gene end by 14 bases; junction bases not matched to a gene: 10. The CDR3 has 14 amino acids. CDR1 is MDHEN, CDR2 SYDVKM, per germline. CDR3 nucleotide sequence: TGTGCCAGCAGTTGGACAGGGAGAGGGGAGTCCCTCCACTTT. It specifies CASSWTGRGESLHF.

V and J are TRBV19 and TRBJ1-1; 10 bases agree with TRBD1. Germline CDR1 and CDR2: LNHDA and SQIVND (reference sequence). V lost 5 bases to trimming and J lost 5 bases; unmatched junction nucleotides: 17. CDR3 length equals 18 residues. CDR3 region: CASSLRRQGAKVGTEAFF. DNA of the CDR3: TGTGCCAGTAGTCTTCGCCGACAGGGGGCAAAGGTGGGGACTGAAGCTTTCTTT. The whole variable domain, filled in from reference TRBV19 and TRBJ1-1, reads DGGITQSPKYLFRKEGQNVTLSCEQNLNHDAMYWYRQDPGQGLRLIYYSQIVNDFQKGDIAEGYSVSREKKESFPLTVTSAQKNPTAFYLCASSLRRQGAKVGTEAFFGQGTRLTVV.

A single count supports this clone. This chain joins TRBV7-6 and TRBJ1-5; no clear D gene. V shed 0 bases and J shed 7 bases, with 7 bases lying between them. In germline, CDR1 is SGHVS, CDR2 FNYEAQ. The CDR3 extends over 13 amino acids. The CDR3 DNA reads as TGTGCCAGCAGCTTAGCGACGGGGCAGCCCCAGCATTTT. Its protein product is CASSLATGQPQHF.

In DNA form, the CDR3 reads TGCGCCAGCAGCCAAGGATTCCGGGACTATGGCTACACCTTC. It encodes CASSQGFRDYGYTF. V gene TRBV4-3 combines with J gene TRBJ1-2; no firm D call. The germline V and J ends were trimmed by 1 base and 3 bases, with 9 bases remaining between them. Germline CDR1 and CDR2: LGHNA and YSLEER. CDR3 length: 14 amino acids.

This sequence joins TRBV6-1 and TRBJ2-3; D uncertain. V lost 7 bases and J 8 bases, leaving 13 bases between the germline ends. The CDR3 totals 12 residues. Germline assignment: CDR1 MNHNS and CDR2 SASEGT. Here the CDR3 reads CASIEGWGTQYF. The CDR3 DNA sequence: TGTGCCAGCATCGAAGGTTGGGGTACGCAGTATTTT.

This clone was recorded only once. This chain links TRBV15 with TRBJ2-3, with D perhaps matching TRBD2 (6 bases). Germline-derived CDR1 and CDR2 are LNHNV and YYDKDF (reference sequence). V was pared by 0 bases and J by 1 base, with 23 bases between. The CDR3 has 20 residues. CDR3 DNA: TGTGCCACCAGCAGAGACCCTTTCCGGGAGCCGGGGTGGGGCACAGATACGCAGTATTTT. Its translation: CATSRDPFREPGWGTDTQYF. Full variable domain (rest looked up from reference TRBV15 and TRBJ2-3): DAMVIQNPRYQVTQFGKPVTLSCSQTLNHNVMYWYQQKSSQAPKLLFHYYDKDFNNEADTPDNFQSRRPNTSFCFLDIRSPGLGDTAMYLCATSRDPFREPGWGTDTQYFGPGTRLTVL.

The chain links TRBV5-1 to TRBJ2-5, with D hard to call. The V end was cut by 1 base, the J end by 2 bases, with 9 bases between. The CDR3 contains 14 residues. Germline CDR1 reads SGHRS; CDR2 reads YFSETQ. CDR3 region: CASSLIAYQETQYF. The DNA for the CDR3 is TGCGCCAGCAGCTTGATTGCCTATCAAGAGACCCAGTACTTC.

The CDR3, as DNA: TGTGCCAGCAGCCTAAGGGCAGGAGACTACACCTTC. Protein sequence: CASSLRAGDYTF. The chain is built from TRBV5-6 and TRBJ1-2; D remains ambiguous. Germline CDR1 SGHDT, CDR2 YYEEEE. Trimming left V 4 bases short and J 10 bases short, with 14 bases between. The CDR3 has 12 residues.

This clone occurred once. The V and J genes are TRBV6-7 and TRBJ2-7; a possible D gene is TRBD1 (5 bases). TRBV6-7 has ORF status, its function being uncertain. The CDR3 covers 14 residues. V lost 0 bases and J 2 bases, leaving 8 bases between the germline ends. CDR3 sequence reads: CASSYSGAAYEQYF. The CDR3 nucleotides are TGTGCCAGCAGTTACTCAGGGGCGGCCTACGAGCAGTACTTC.

J is TRBJ1-5 and V is TRBV2; TRBD1 is a possible D gene (5 bases). Deletions cut 3 bases from V and 5 bases from J, with 14 bases between. Germline assignment: CDR1 SNHLY and CDR2 FYNNEI. CDR3 size: 15 residues. The CDR3 nucleotides are TGTGCCAGCAGTGAGGGCCAGGGAGGGTATCAGCCCCAGCATTTT. Amino acids: CASSEGQGGYQPQHF. Full variable domain (outside the CDR3, taken from reference TRBV2 and TRBJ1-5): EPEVTQTPSHQVTQMGQEVILRCVPISNHLYFYWYRQILGQKVEFLVSFYNNEISEKSEIFDDQFSVERPDGSNFTLKIRSTKLEDSAMYFCASSEGQGGYQPQHFGDGTRLSIL.

As concerns this clone: The same CDR3 arises from other DNA sequences in this sample as well. The V call is TRBV27, the J call TRBJ2-3; no firm D call. Germline CDR1 and CDR2: MNHEY and SMNVEV (reference sequence). V was pared by 4 bases and J by 2 bases, with 4 bases between. The CDR3 covers 12 residues. CDR3 protein: CASSSNTDTQYF. The CDR3 DNA sequence: TGTGCCAGCAGTTCAAACACAGATACGCAGTATTTT.

In regard to this clone: The sample has other DNA sequences that encode this CDR3 too. The V and J genes are TRBV5-4 and TRBJ2-1; 12 bases align to TRBD2. This CDR3 has 16 amino acids. Germline V lookup: CDR1 SGHNT, CDR2 YYREEE (reference sequence). V gave up 0 bases and J gave up 4 bases; unmatched junction bases: 2. DNA of the CDR3: TGTGCCAGCAGCTTGGCCGGACTAGCGGGGTACAATGAGCAGTTCTTC. Translation: CASSLAGLAGYNEQFF.

This clone was counted a few times. Other DNA sequences of this sample code for an identical CDR3. The chain uses TRBV6-5 and TRBJ1-6; TRBD1 might be the D (5 bases). Germline-derived CDR1 and CDR2 are MNHEY and SVGAGI. CDR3 length: 12 residues. The ends were cut back, 5 bases at V and 9 bases at J, with 8 bases in the middle. The CDR3 loop is CASSPGGSPLHF. The CDR3, as DNA: TGTGCCAGCAGTCCCGGGGGTTCACCCCTCCACTTT.

This chain uses TRBV2 with TRBJ1-1, with D maybe TRBD1 (5 bases). The CDR3 is 14 amino acids. Trimming shortened V by 4 bases and J by 1 base, and 10 bases separated the two germline ends. Germline lookup yields CDR1 SNHLY and CDR2 FYNNEI. The CDR3 here is CASSGEGRNTEAFF. CDR3 coding DNA: TGTGCCAGCAGTGGTGAGGGGCGGAACACTGAAGCTTTCTTT.

The genes are TRBV9 and TRBJ2-3, with a possible D match to TRBD2 (5 bases). The CDR3 has 15 amino acids. CDR1 and CDR2 from the germline V gene are SGDLS and YYNGEE. V dropped 4 bases and J dropped 6 bases, with 18 bases sitting between them. DNA for the CDR3: TGTGCCAGCAGCCAAGGAGCCCTAGCTAGCGATACGCAGTATTTT. Protein: CASSQGALASDTQYF.

The rearrangement links TRBV12-5 to TRBJ2-1; weak D call: TRBD2 (7 bases). The CDR3 covers 14 residues. V lost 7 bases to trimming and J lost 5 bases, with 15 bases between them. The germline V gene encodes CDR1 LGHNT and CDR2 FRNRAP. The CDR3 loop is CASAWGAGDNEQFF. CDR3 nucleotide sequence: TGTGCTAGTGCCTGGGGGGCGGGGGACAATGAGCAGTTCTTC.

V and J are TRBV7-2 and TRBJ1-2, with D hard to call. CDR3 length: 13 residues. Trimming stripped 6 bases from V and 2 bases from J, with 10 bases between. Germline CDR1 is SGHTA and CDR2 is FQGNSA. CDR3 sequence reads: CASRPDANYGYTF. As DNA, the CDR3 is TGTGCCAGCAGGCCAGATGCCAACTATGGCTACACCTTC.

V usage is TRBV23-1 and J usage is TRBJ1-1; no reliable D call. TRBV23-1 is an ORF; its function is uncertain. V was clipped by 3 bases and J by 4 bases, with 6 bases between them. The CDR3 has 12 residues. This CDR3 reads CASSHKCTEAFF. The CDR3, as DNA: TGCGCCAGCAGTCATAAGTGCACTGAAGCTTTCTTT.

This chain joins TRBV9 and TRBJ2-4; TRBD2 agrees at 7 bases. Germline lookup yields CDR1 SGDLS and CDR2 YYNGEE. The CDR3 runs to 18 residues. V was pared by 3 bases and J by 4 bases, with 16 bases of the junction left unmatched. The CDR3 here is CASSAGTEGRRGKNIQYF. The DNA for the CDR3 is TGTGCCAGCAGCGCCGGGACCGAAGGGAGGCGGGGGAAAAACATTCAGTACTTC.

The CDR3 spells CASSFSYRGMNTEAFF. The DNA for the CDR3 is TGTGCCAGCAGTTTTAGCTACAGGGGAATGAACACTGAAGCTTTCTTT. The chain links TRBV28 to TRBJ1-1; 7 bases map to TRBD1. CDR1 and CDR2 (germline): MDHEN, SYDVKM. V shed 3 bases, J shed 0 bases, and the junction held 7 bases outside the gene matches. CDR3 length: 16 amino acids.

The DNA of the CDR3 is TGTGCCAGCAGTCCCCCATGGGGTCAGCCCCAGCATTTT. It is translated as CASSPPWGQPQHF. The chain has TRBV6-1 and TRBJ1-5; unclear D gene. The CDR3 sequence is 13 residues long. Germline CDR1 is MNHNS and CDR2 is SASEGT. V lost 5 bases, J lost 6 bases, and 11 bases lay in between.

The rearrangement links TRBV7-2 to TRBJ2-7; D unclear. V lost 5 bases and J lost 3, with 11 bases in between. In germline, CDR1 is SGHTA, CDR2 FQGNSA. The CDR3 runs to 13 residues. The CDR3: CASSPQLFYEQYF. The DNA of the CDR3 is TGTGCCAGCAGCCCCCAACTCTTCTACGAGCAGTACTTC.